The 25 T cell receptor beta chains given below trace back to one sample, sequenced in a study of shared clonotypes between healthy human individuals. Sequencing was performed with immunoSEQ multiplex PCR; in TCRdb, only in-frame clones are kept and a portion is missing. The sample yields approximately 2,000,000 clones, around 90% seen once. The sample comprised naive CD4+ T cells from PBMCs. Regarding subset: CD45RA+ positively selected. These receptors were taken from a young man in good health. Some clones in this sample may be carry-over from other donors' samples.

V is TRBV9 and J is TRBJ2-2, with D uncertain. Deletions cut 3 bases from V and 7 bases from J, with 13 bases between. Germline V gene lookup returns CDR1 SGDLS and CDR2 YYNGEE. The CDR3 contains 14 residues. CDR3 bases: TGTGCCAGCAGCGCCGGTCAAGTTATCGGGGAGCTGTTTTTT. This gives the protein CASSAGQVIGELFF.

The chain recombines TRBV6-1 with TRBJ2-3, with 8 bases identical to TRBD2. The CDR3 length is 15 residues. Germline V CDR1 and CDR2: MNHNS, SASEGT. J lost 1 base, V lost 6 bases, and 6 bases had no gene match. The CDR3 sequence: CASRSRREGTDTQYF. As DNA, the CDR3 is TGTGCCAGCAGGAGCCGGCGGGAGGGCACAGATACGCAGTATTTT.

The chain combines TRBV5-8 with TRBJ2-5; TRBD2 matches 7 bases. V was clipped by 0 bases and J by 9 bases; unmatched bases: 8. Germline V gene data show CDR1 as SGHTS and CDR2 as YDEGEE. There are 14 residues in the CDR3. The chain's CDR3 is CASSLGGARGAQYF. CDR3 in DNA: TGTGCCAGCAGCTTGGGTGGCGCCCGGGGGGCCCAGTACTTC.

This clone was seen once. This sequence joins TRBV19 and TRBJ1-2; D call uncertain. V was clipped by 3 bases and J by 8 bases, with 16 bases between them. CDR1 LNHDA and CDR2 SQIVND come from the germline V gene (reference sequence). The CDR3 extends over 14 amino acids. The CDR3 sequence: CASSMAAAFRGYTF. The CDR3 nucleotides read TGTGCCAGTAGTATGGCGGCAGCCTTTCGGGGCTACACCTTC.

The gene calls are TRBV11-2 and TRBJ2-3; 9 bases match TRBD2. There are 17 residues in the CDR3. V lost 6 bases, J lost 3 bases, and 13 bases stayed unmatched. Germline CDR1 reads SGHAT; CDR2 reads FQNNGV. The CDR3 is CASSTSASGIRTDTQYF. In DNA, the CDR3 is TGTGCCAGCAGTACGTCCGCTAGCGGGATTCGGACAGATACGCAGTATTTT.

J is TRBJ1-5 and V is TRBV6-1; 7 bases are a match to TRBD1. Looked up from germline, CDR1 is MNHNS and CDR2 is SASEGT. The CDR3 is 14 amino acids. J was trimmed by 8 bases and V by 6 bases; bases with no gene match: 10. CDR3 in amino acids: CASSGQDTREPQHF. The CDR3 nucleotides read TGTGCCAGCAGCGGACAGGACACGAGGGAGCCCCAGCATTTT.

J is TRBJ1-1 and V is TRBV10-3; the D gene is possibly TRBD1 (6 bases). Germline-derived CDR1 and CDR2 are ENHRY and SYGVKD. Deletions cut 8 bases from V and 1 base from J, with 14 bases between. The CDR3 consists of 14 residues. The CDR3 nucleotides read TGTGCCATCTCTCTCAGGGGTTCGAACACTGAAGCTTTCTTT. This translates into CAISLRGSNTEAFF.

This chain connects TRBV11-2 to TRBJ1-2; D ambiguous. The CDR3 has 15 amino acids. The V end was cut by 5 bases, the J end by 0 bases, with 13 bases between. CDR1 and CDR2 (germline): SGHAT, FQNNGV. The CDR3 nucleotides read TGTGCCAGCAGCCGACCCGGACGAGCTAACTATGGCTACACCTTC. Protein sequence: CASSRPGRANYGYTF.

With regard to this clone: Other DNA sequences from this sample encode an identical CDR3 as well. This rearrangement joins TRBV9 to TRBJ2-7, with 12 bases fitting TRBD1. Germline assignment: CDR1 SGDLS and CDR2 YYNGEE. The CDR3 totals 15 residues. V shed 3 bases and J 4 bases; nucleotides not matched to a gene: 5. CDR3 sequence (DNA): TGTGCCAGCAGCGCCGGGACAGGGGGCAGGTACGAGCAGTACTTC. As protein: CASSAGTGGRYEQYF.

V is TRBV28 and J is TRBJ1-2, with 7 bases lining up with TRBD1. This CDR3 contains 13 residues. Germline V gene data show CDR1 as MDHEN and CDR2 as SYDVKM. Germline trimming cut 6 bases from V and 6 bases from J; bases unmatched to any gene: 7. The CDR3 DNA sequence: TGTGCCAGCAGGCCTACAGGGGACCATGGCTACACCTTC. Translating it yields CASRPTGDHGYTF.

In its sample, this clone was seen once. This rearrangement joins TRBV2 to TRBJ2-1; 8 bases are a match to TRBD1. V lost 5 bases to trimming and J lost 12 bases; unmatched junction nucleotides: 3. The CDR3 is 11 residues long. Germline V gene sequence: CDR1 SNHLY, CDR2 FYNNEI. CDR3 coding DNA: TGTGCCAGCAGTTACGACAGGGGGCAGTTCTTC. Translation: CASSYDRGQFF.

This chain joins TRBV12-5 and TRBJ1-1; possible D gene TRBD1, 5 bases. The CDR3 has 12 residues. The V end was cut by 4 bases, the J end by 8 bases, with 11 bases between. The germline V gene encodes CDR1 LGHNT and CDR2 FRNRAP. In DNA, the CDR3 is TGTGCTAGTGGTTCCCTGGGGGGAGAAGCTTTCTTT. It specifies CASGSLGGEAFF. Together with reference TRBV12-5 and TRBJ1-1, the CDR3 gives the full variable domain: DARVTQTPRHKVTEMGQEVTMRCQPILGHNTVFWYRQTMMQGLELLAYFRNRAPLDDSGMPKDRFSAEMPDATLATLKIQPSEPRDSAVYFCASGSLGGEAFFGQGTRLTVV.

The gene calls are TRBV7-2 and TRBJ2-3; D may be TRBD2 (6 bases). Germline lookup yields CDR1 SGHTA and CDR2 FQGNSA. The CDR3 runs 16 residues. Trimming removed 4 bases from V and 6 bases from J, with 20 bases in between. Here the CDR3 reads CASSSDRDWFLDTQYF. The CDR3 DNA sequence: TGTGCCAGCAGCTCCGACCGGGACTGGTTTTTGGATACGCAGTATTTT.

CDR3 sequence (DNA): TGTGCCAGCAGTGTGCGAAGGGGCAATCAGCCCCAGCATTTT. Protein product: CASSVRRGNQPQHF. The chain has TRBV2 and TRBJ1-5; D gene unclear. The CDR3 is made up of 14 amino acids. Germline loops: CDR1 SNHLY, CDR2 FYNNEI. The V and J ends lost 4 bases and 2 bases respectively, with 9 bases between them.

A word on this clone: One end of the junction does not line up with germline, which may come from a read error. The chain is built from TRBV6-5 and TRBJ2-1; D is possibly TRBD2 (6 bases). The CDR3 extends over 14 amino acids. Per the germline V gene, CDR1 is MNHEY and CDR2 is SVGAGI. This chain's CDR3 is CASSRTSSHNEQFF. In DNA form, the CDR3 reads TGTGCCAGCAGCCGCACTAGCTCCCACAATGAGCAGTTCTTC.

V and J are TRBV7-2 and TRBJ2-5, with TRBD2 matching over 8 bases. Germline V CDR1 and CDR2: SGHTA, FQGNSA. This CDR3 region has 15 residues. J was trimmed by 2 bases and V by 5 bases; bases with no gene match: 7. The CDR3, as DNA: TGTGCCAGCAGCCCGGGAGGGAGCTTTCAAGAGACCCAGTACTTC. It yields the protein CASSPGGSFQETQYF.

Comments on this clone: The same CDR3 is also encoded by other DNA sequences in this sample. The V call is TRBV2, the J call TRBJ2-1; tentative D call: TRBD1 (5 bases). Germline V lookup: CDR1 SNHLY, CDR2 FYNNEI. Trimming left V 6 bases short and J 3 bases short, with 9 bases between. The CDR3 extends over 13 amino acids. CDR3 nucleotides: TGTGCCAGCAGCCGCGACAGCTACAATGAGCAGTTCTTC. Its protein is CASSRDSYNEQFF. The whole variable domain, filled in from reference TRBV2 and TRBJ2-1, reads EPEVTQTPSHQVTQMGQEVILRCVPISNHLYFYWYRQILGQKVEFLVSFYNNEISEKSEIFDDQFSVERPDGSNFTLKIRSTKLEDSAMYFCASSRDSYNEQFFGPGTRLTVL.

This clone has only one observation. The genes are TRBV7-2 and TRBJ2-7; TRBD2 matches 12 bases. CDR1 is SGHTA, CDR2 FQGNSA, per germline. This CDR3 spans 18 amino acids. The trim removed 1 base at V and 4 bases at J, leaving 11 bases unmatched. CDR3 coding DNA: TGTGCCAGCAGCTTAGTAAATCTAGCGGGAGGGTTGCTGTACGAGCAGTACTTC. Its protein product is CASSLVNLAGGLLYEQYF. The full variable domain, its missing parts supplied by reference TRBV7-2 and TRBJ2-7, is GAGVSQSPSNKVTEKGKDVELRCDPISGHTALYWYRQSLGQGLEFLIYFQGNSAPDKSGLPSDRFSAERTGGSVSTLTIQRTQQEDSAVYLCASSLVNLAGGLLYEQYFGPGTRLTVT.

The chain has TRBV6-1 and TRBJ1-2; D call uncertain. Germline-derived CDR1 and CDR2 are MNHNS and SASEGT. The CDR3 extends over 13 amino acids. Deletions cut 8 bases from V and 8 bases from J, with 18 bases between. Written as DNA, the CDR3 is TGTGCCAGCGGCTCCCCCAACTCTCTGGGCTACACCTTC. Encoded protein: CASGSPNSLGYTF.

The gene calls are TRBV27 and TRBJ1-1, with D maybe TRBD1 (5 bases). Germline V gives CDR1 MNHEY, CDR2 SMNVEV (reference sequence). V dropped 7 bases and J dropped 5 bases, with 23 bases sitting between them. The CDR3 runs 16 residues. Here the CDR3 DNA reads TGTGCCAGCACTCCCGGGGGAGGGCTAACCGGGACTGAAGCTTTCTTT. Residues: CASTPGGGLTGTEAFF.

The chain joins TRBV7-2 to TRBJ2-1; 15 bases are a match to TRBD2. Unmatched junction bases numbered 3, after V lost 5 bases and J lost 7 bases. Looked up from germline, CDR1 is SGHTA and CDR2 is FQGNSA. There are 15 residues in the CDR3. CDR3 region: CASSVGTSGRNEQFF. CDR3 coding DNA: TGTGCCAGCAGCGTGGGGACTAGCGGGAGGAATGAGCAGTTCTTC.

This rearrangement joins TRBV14 to TRBJ2-5; D remains unclear. Germline CDR1 is SGHDN and CDR2 is FVKESK. V was clipped by 1 base and J by 5 bases, with 14 bases between them. CDR3 length: 15 residues. The DNA of the CDR3 is TGTGCCAGCAGCCAAGTCAACTTACCGTTGGAGACCCAGTACTTC. This translates into CASSQVNLPLETQYF.

The chain uses TRBV9 and TRBJ2-3, with 9 bases aligning to TRBD2. V dropped 6 bases and J dropped 6; count of bases not matched to a gene: 2. CDR1 and CDR2 from the germline V gene are SGDLS and YYNGEE. This CDR3 has 12 residues. The CDR3 nucleotides read TGTGCCAGCAATCTAGCGGGGGATACGCAGTATTTT. It yields the protein CASNLAGDTQYF.

J is TRBJ2-3 and V is TRBV7-3; D not resolved. Trimming cost V 1 base and J 2 bases, with 7 bases left between them. Germline V gene data show CDR1 as SGHTA and CDR2 as FQGTGA. This CDR3 has 14 residues. In nucleotides, the CDR3 is TGTGCCAGCAGCTTAATAGCATTCACAGATACGCAGTATTTT. Its protein is CASSLIAFTDTQYF. Complete variable domain (other parts from reference TRBV7-3 and TRBJ2-3): GAGVSQTPSNKVTEKGKYVELRCDPISGHTALYWYRQSLGQGPEFLIYFQGTGAADDSGLPNDRFFAVRPEGSVSTLKIQRTERGDSAVYLCASSLIAFTDTQYFGPGTRLTVL.

This clone appeared once. The J gene is TRBJ2-7, the V gene TRBV28, with 11 nucleotides matching TRBD2. Germline CDR1 and CDR2: MDHEN and SYDVKM. The CDR3 is 15 residues long. Germline trimming cut 5 bases from V and 2 bases from J; bases unmatched to any gene: 5. The CDR3 DNA reads as TGTGCCAGCAGTGCCGGGACTAGCGGAACCTACGAGCAGTACTTC. Amino acid sequence: CASSAGTSGTYEQYF.